The 27 T cell receptor beta chains below were found in one sample sequenced in a study of T cells in Graves' hyperthyroidism and ophthalmopathy. RNA transcripts yielded amplified TCR beta CDR3 regions. Primed by the HTBI set, a first-round RT-PCR was run on the TCR CDR3. TCRdb re-called the multiplex PCR reads through MiXCR, storing one row per CDR3 protein. The repertoire consists of around 620,000 distinct CDR3 sequences, with 16% occurring once and the leading ten covering 3.8%. The specimen was blood. The receptors derive from a woman under 40 with Graves' hyperthyroidism.

This clonotype was recorded at least ten times. The chain joins TRBV11-2 to TRBJ1-5; no definite D call. Trimming shortened V by 0 bases and J by 5 bases, and 5 bases separated the two germline ends. The CDR3 runs to 13 residues. Looked up from germline, CDR1 is SGHAT and CDR2 is FQNNGV. DNA for the CDR3: TGTGCCAGCAGCTTAGACCAGGATCAGCCCCAGCATTTT. Amino acid sequence: CASSLDQDQPQHF.

V gene TRBV29-1 combines with J gene TRBJ1-4, with no clear D. From germline, CDR1 is SQVTM and CDR2 ANQGSEA. The CDR3 covers 15 residues. V gave up 3 bases and J gave up 0 bases, with 11 bases separating them. CDR3 coding DNA: TGCAGCGTTGAGTTACGCACTGCAACTAATGAAAAACTGTTTTTT. Protein: CSVELRTATNEKLFF.

This clonotype was seen ten or more times. The chain links TRBV27 to TRBJ2-3; 14 bases fit TRBD2. The CDR3 has 17 residues. The V gene end was trimmed by 5 bases and the J gene end by 4 bases; junction bases not matched to a gene: 8. Germline V lookup: CDR1 MNHEY, CDR2 SMNVEV (reference sequence). The DNA for the CDR3 is TGTGCCAGCAGTGCACGACTAGCGGGAGGGATCGCAGATACGCAGTATTTT. Protein: CASSARLAGGIADTQYF.

This clonotype was seen many times. The V call is TRBV2, the J call TRBJ1-2; no clear D gene. Germline-derived CDR1 and CDR2 are SNHLY and FYNNEI. Trimming took 6 bases from V and 4 from J, leaving 6 bases between them. The CDR3 runs to 11 residues. CDR3 sequence (DNA): TGTGCCAGCAGCAGACTCTATGGCTACACCTTC. Its translation is CASSRLYGYTF.

The sample holds many counts of this clonotype. V gene TRBV6-2 or TRBV6-3 combines with J gene TRBJ2-7; 10 bases map to TRBD2. The CDR3 covers 16 residues. Looked up from germline, CDR1 is MNHEY and CDR2 is SVGEGT. Trimming cost V 6 bases and J 5 bases; bases outside gene matches: 13. The CDR3 nucleotides are TGTGCCAGCAGCTACCTTCCGAGCGGGAGGGCCCACGAGCAGTACTTC. Its protein product is CASSYLPSGRAHEQYF.

This sequence joins TRBV9 and TRBJ2-1, with D perhaps given as TRBD1 or TRBD2 (6 bases each). CDR3 length: 19 residues. V was shortened by 0 bases and J by 0 bases, with 19 bases between the two germline ends. Germline V lookup: CDR1 SGDLS, CDR2 YYNGEE. The CDR3 is CASSVGAGMRGSSYNEQFF. CDR3 bases: TGTGCCAGCAGCGTAGGTGCGGGGATGAGGGGGAGCTCCTACAATGAGCAGTTCTTC.

This clonotype was counted ten times or more. The chain combines TRBV12-3 or TRBV12-4 with TRBJ2-3, with a weak D call TRBD1 (6 bases). This CDR3 spans 15 amino acids. Trimming pared 10 bases from V and 1 base from J, leaving 18 bases between. CDR3 nucleotides: TGTGCCACCGGGCAGGGGCTTCGTGGCACAGATACGCAGTATTTT. It translates to CATGQGLRGTDTQYF.

The table lists this clonotype with many counts. The chain recombines TRBV6-1 with TRBJ1-2; 7 nucleotides line up with TRBD1. The length of the CDR3 is 15 residues. The trim removed 3 bases at V and 0 bases at J, leaving 4 bases unmatched. Germline V gene lookup returns CDR1 MNHNS and CDR2 SASEGT. As DNA, the CDR3 is TGTGCCAGCAGTGATAGCGGGACAGCTAACTATGGCTACACCTTC. It codes for CASSDSGTANYGYTF.

The table lists this clonotype with many counts. The chain couples TRBV7-2 to TRBJ2-5; a possible D gene is TRBD1 (5 bases). The germline gives CDR1 SGHTA, CDR2 FQGNSA. V was trimmed by 4 bases and J by 0 bases, leaving 9 bases between them. CDR3 length: 14 amino acids. The CDR3 here is CASSYDSHQETQYF. The CDR3 nucleotides read TGTGCCAGCAGCTACGACAGCCACCAAGAGACCCAGTACTTC.

This clonotype was seen many times. The chain combines TRBV12-3 or TRBV12-4 with TRBJ2-1; 7 bases line up with TRBD2. V shed 6 bases and J 8 bases; nucleotides not matched to a gene: 4. CDR3 length: 12 amino acids. The CDR3 is CASSWGRDEQFF. The CDR3, as DNA: TGTGCCAGCAGCTGGGGGAGGGATGAGCAGTTCTTC.

This clonotype was observed at least ten times. This sequence joins TRBV12-3 or TRBV12-4 and TRBJ2-2; D is perhaps TRBD2 (5 bases). This CDR3 has 15 residues. V lost 2 bases and J 4 bases, leaving 11 bases between the germline ends. The CDR3 reads CASSLNGITTGELFF. The CDR3 nucleotides are TGTGCCAGCAGTTTAAACGGGATCACCACCGGGGAGCTGTTTTTT.

This clonotype was observed a few times. The chain joins TRBV15 to TRBJ2-3, with D possibly being TRBD2 (5 bases). This CDR3 has 14 residues. From germline, CDR1 is LNHNV and CDR2 YYDKDF (reference sequence). V lost 3 bases, J lost 2 bases, and 9 bases lay in between. The CDR3 reads CATSRSGLTDTQYF. The DNA for the CDR3 is TGTGCCACCAGCAGGAGCGGCCTCACAGATACGCAGTATTTT.

CDR3 protein: CASCLAGSSYEQYF. The CDR3 coding sequence is TGTGCCAGCTGCCTAGCGGGAAGCTCCTACGAGCAGTACTTC. The chain couples TRBV7-2 to TRBJ2-7, with 9 bases that match TRBD2. V trimming: 8 bases; J trimming: 0 bases; junction bases outside the gene matches: 5. This CDR3 contains 14 residues. Per the germline V gene, CDR1 is SGHTA and CDR2 is FQGNSA.

This clonotype was detected ten times or more. The rearrangement links TRBV2 to TRBJ1-1; TRBD1 is a possible D gene (5 bases). V was clipped by 10 bases and J by 1 base, with 16 bases between them. Germline V gives CDR1 SNHLY, CDR2 FYNNEI. This CDR3 spans 14 amino acids. CDR3 residues: CAINRQPSNTEAFF. CDR3 nucleotide sequence: TGTGCCATTAATAGACAGCCCTCGAACACTGAAGCTTTCTTT.

This clonotype occurred many times. This chain links TRBV2 with TRBJ1-1; TRBD1 matches at 9 bases. The germline gives CDR1 SNHLY, CDR2 FYNNEI. The CDR3 consists of 15 residues. Unmatched junction bases numbered 8, after V lost 6 bases and J lost 3 bases. The CDR3: CASRVTGGVDTEAFF. In DNA, the CDR3 is TGTGCCAGCAGGGTTACAGGGGGCGTAGACACTGAAGCTTTCTTT.

In DNA, the CDR3 is TGTGCCAGCAGTTGGGACAGGGATCTTGGCTACACCTTC. It is translated as CASSWDRDLGYTF. The chain combines TRBV28 with TRBJ1-2; 9 bases agree with TRBD1. The CDR3 has 13 residues. Germline V gene lookup returns CDR1 MDHEN and CDR2 SYDVKM. Trimming at V came to 4 bases and at J to 7 bases, leaving 4 bases not matched to a gene.

This clonotype was found many times. The V call is TRBV11-2, the J call TRBJ2-1, with D unclear. Germline V CDR1 and CDR2: SGHAT, FQNNGV. Deletions cut 1 base from V and 0 bases from J, with 7 bases between. This CDR3 spans 15 amino acids. The chain's CDR3 is CASSLVSLSYNEQFF. DNA of the CDR3: TGTGCCAGCAGCTTAGTCAGTCTCTCCTACAATGAGCAGTTCTTC. Full variable domain (outside the CDR3, taken from reference TRBV11-2 and TRBJ2-1): EAGVAQSPRYKIIEKRQSVAFWCNPISGHATLYWYQQILGQGPKLLIQFQNNGVVDDSQLPKDRFSAERLKGVDSTLKIQPAKLEDSAVYLCASSLVSLSYNEQFFGPGTRLTVL.

This clonotype was observed many times. The chain is built from TRBV13 and TRBJ2-5; 7 nucleotides align to TRBD1. V lost 3 bases and J lost 2; bases outside the gene matches: 3. The CDR3 is 14 amino acids. Germline V gene sequence: CDR1 PRHDT, CDR2 FYEKMQ (reference sequence). The CDR3 DNA is TGTGCCAGCAGCTTGTGGGACAGACAAGAGACCCAGTACTTC. This translates into CASSLWDRQETQYF.

The rearrangement joins TRBV7-9 to TRBJ2-7, with 7 bases matching TRBD2. The CDR3 sequence is 13 residues long. The V segment lost 3 bases and the J segment 6 bases; nucleotides outside the gene matches: 5. CDR1 and CDR2 (germline): SEHNR, FQNEAQ (reference sequence). The CDR3 nucleotides are TGTGCCAGCAGCTTCGATGCTAGCGGCGAGCAGTACTTC. It yields the protein CASSFDASGEQYF. The whole variable domain, remainder taken from reference TRBV7-9 and TRBJ2-7, is DTGVSQNPRHKITKRGQNVTFRCDPISEHNRLYWYRQTLGQGPEFLTYFQNEAQLEKSRLLSDRFSAERPKGSFSTLEIQRTEQGDSAMYLCASSFDASGEQYFGPGTRLTVT.

This clonotype has ten or more counts. This chain uses TRBV30 with TRBJ1-2; D is unresolved. The CDR3 has 11 residues. Trimming removed 3 bases at V and 3 bases at J, with 5 bases between. Germline CDR1 and CDR2: GTSNPN and SVGIG (reference sequence). The CDR3 DNA sequence: TGTGCCTGGAGGGGATACTATGGCTACACCTTC. This translates into CAWRGYYGYTF.

This clonotype has ten or more counts. The V gene is TRBV27, the J gene TRBJ2-7; TRBD1 might be the D (6 bases). Germline V gene lookup returns CDR1 MNHEY and CDR2 SMNVEV (reference sequence). CDR3 length equals 14 residues. V was pared by 3 bases and J by 3 bases, with 12 bases between. The CDR3 sequence is CASSLSGTLYEQYF. As DNA, the CDR3 is TGTGCCAGCAGTTTGTCCGGGACACTCTACGAGCAGTACTTC.

This clonotype was found many times. V usage is TRBV5-1 and J usage is TRBJ2-3, with D possibly TRBD2 on 6 matching bases. Germline V lookup: CDR1 SGHRS, CDR2 YFSETQ. V was cut by 7 bases and J by 5 bases, with 14 bases left in between. The CDR3 contains 13 residues. CDR3 in DNA: TGCGCCAGCGGGAGTATGGAGGGAGATACGCAGTATTTT. Encoded protein: CASGSMEGDTQYF.

This clonotype appeared a few times. The chain uses TRBV10-2 and TRBJ2-3; no clear D. V lost 4 bases, J lost 0 bases, and 8 bases lay in between. The CDR3 runs to 14 residues. In germline, CDR1 is WSHSY, CDR2 SAAADI. CDR3 nucleotides: TGCGCCAGCAGTGCGCCGGGTAGCACAGATACGCAGTATTTT. Protein sequence: CASSAPGSTDTQYF.

This clonotype has only a few counts. The V and J genes are TRBV30 and TRBJ2-7, with unresolved D. The CDR3 sequence is 13 residues long. Germline V lookup: CDR1 GTSNPN, CDR2 SVGIG (reference sequence). Trimming shortened V by 4 bases and J by 2 bases, and 12 bases separated the two germline ends. The CDR3 protein is CAWTPTPPYEQYF. DNA of the CDR3: TGTGCCTGGACCCCGACTCCCCCCTACGAGCAGTACTTC.

As concerns this clonotype: A far larger clone is a single base away, which makes a read error likely. This chain connects TRBV5-5 to TRBJ2-2, with D perhaps matching TRBD2 (5 bases). Germline V gene lookup returns CDR1 SGHKS and CDR2 YYEKEE (reference sequence). This CDR3 comprises 13 residues. CDR3 residues: CASSLGVTGEPFF. As DNA, the CDR3 is TGTGCCAGCAGCTTGGGGGTTACCGGGGAGCCGTTTTTT.

This clonotype was counted once. This may come from a read error, since a much larger clone is one base off. V usage is TRBV5-1 and J usage is TRBJ2-7, with TRBD1 matching over 7 bases. Germline-derived CDR1 and CDR2 are SGHRS and YFSETQ. The CDR3 has 16 residues. Unmatched junction bases numbered 8, after V lost 0 bases and J lost 2 bases. CDR3 protein: CASSLGHRDRAYEQYF. CDR3 DNA: TGCGCCAGCAGCTTGGGCCACCGGGACAGAGCCTACGAGCAGTACTTC.

This clonotype showed up many times. The V and J genes are TRBV20-1 and TRBJ2-3; 10 bases align to TRBD2. The CDR3 sequence is 16 residues long. V dropped 7 bases and J dropped 0; count of bases not matched to a gene: 10. Germline assignment: CDR1 DFQATT and CDR2 SNEGSKA (reference sequence). The CDR3 here is CSGASGSSTSTDTQYF. CDR3 bases: TGCAGTGGTGCTAGCGGGAGCTCTACAAGCACAGATACGCAGTATTTT.